These 28 T cell receptor beta chains came from one sample sequenced in a study of cytomegalovirus exposure and HLA in healthy donors. The PCR had 60 Vbeta and 13 Jbeta primers. Sequenced by immunoSEQ multiplex PCR; TCRdb stores in-frame clones only, minus some. Among tens of thousands of clones listed, 68% were seen once. What was sequenced was PBMCs. These TCRs come from a woman younger than 45 in good health and CMV-seronegative.

The chain has TRBV2 and TRBJ2-7, with D possibly being TRBD2 (5 bases). Between the trimmed V and J ends, which lost 1 base and 2 bases, there was a span of 9 bases. The CDR3 runs 14 residues. Germline CDR1 reads SNHLY; CDR2 reads FYNNEI. The CDR3 DNA is TGTGCCAGCAGTGAAGTCCCCGGGACCTACGAGCAGTACTTC. Its protein product is CASSEVPGTYEQYF.

This clone was seen only a few times. The DNA for the CDR3 is TGTGCCAGCAGCTTGGCCTTGGTGACTACCGCACCAGATACGCAGTATTTT. Its translation is CASSLALVTTAPDTQYF. The chain employs TRBV5-8 and TRBJ2-3; possibly TRBD2 for D (5 bases). This CDR3 has 17 residues. Trimming cost V 0 bases and J 4 bases, with 18 bases left between them. Germline V lookup: CDR1 SGHTS, CDR2 YDEGEE.

This clone was seen a few times. The chain links TRBV4-2 to TRBJ1-6, with D maybe TRBD1 (6 bases). Germline V CDR1 and CDR2: LGHNA, YNFKEQ. The length of the CDR3 is 16 residues. V lost 2 bases to trimming and J lost 5 bases, with 13 bases between them. The CDR3 coding sequence is TGTGCCAGCAGCCAACTGGGGACACACGATAATTCACCCCTCCACTTT. Protein: CASSQLGTHDNSPLHF.

The V call is TRBV15, the J call TRBJ1-5; 7 bases match TRBD1. J lost 4 bases, V lost 3 bases, and 9 bases had no gene match. The length of the CDR3 is 16 residues. Germline CDR1 LNHNV, CDR2 YYDKDF (reference sequence). CDR3 in amino acids: CATSRIGTALNQPQHF. DNA of the CDR3: TGTGCCACCAGCAGGATAGGGACAGCTCTTAATCAGCCCCAGCATTTT.

V is TRBV29-1 and J is TRBJ2-2; D is ambiguous. There are 13 residues in the CDR3. Trimming removed 6 bases at V and 7 bases at J, with 15 bases between. Germline V gene lookup returns CDR1 SQVTM and CDR2 ANQGSEA. CDR3 nucleotide sequence: TGCAGCGTGTTTTTCAACTCTAACGGGGAGCTGTTTTTT. As protein: CSVFFNSNGELFF.

The V gene is TRBV4-1, the J gene TRBJ2-1; 14 bases line up with TRBD2. The germline gives CDR1 MGHRA, CDR2 YSYEKL. The CDR3 length is 19 residues. J was trimmed by 0 bases and V by 0 bases; bases with no gene match: 4. For the CDR3, the DNA is TGCGCCAGCAGCCAAGATGGACTAGCGGGGGGTACCTCCTACAATGAGCAGTTCTTC. Protein product: CASSQDGLAGGTSYNEQFF.

V and J are TRBV30 and TRBJ1-2, with D perhaps matching TRBD1 (6 bases). Trimming stripped 5 bases from V and 1 base from J, with 8 bases between. Germline V gene sequence: CDR1 GTSNPN, CDR2 SVGIG (reference sequence). The CDR3 consists of 12 residues. CDR3 sequence (DNA): TGTGCCTGGGGCAGGGGTAACTATGGCTACACCTTC. This translates into CAWGRGNYGYTF.

The chain joins TRBV30 to TRBJ2-5; D is undetermined. This CDR3 contains 12 residues. CDR1 is GTSNPN and CDR2 is SVGIG in the germline V gene (reference sequence). The V gene lost 1 base and the J gene lost 5 bases, with 8 bases spanning the gap. CDR3 region: CAWSGLMETQYF. The CDR3 nucleotides are TGTGCCTGGAGTGGACTTATGGAGACCCAGTACTTC.

The chain employs TRBV7-9 and TRBJ1-4; the match to TRBD1 covers 9 bases. Per the germline V gene, CDR1 is SEHNR and CDR2 is FQNEAQ (reference sequence). The CDR3 covers 16 residues. J gave up 6 bases and V 5 bases, and 10 bases lay outside the gene matches. This CDR3 reads CASSAGTGLFDEKLFF. The CDR3, as DNA: TGTGCCAGCAGCGCTGGGACAGGGCTTTTCGATGAAAAACTGTTTTTT.

This clone was recorded a few times. The genes are TRBV4-2 and TRBJ2-1, with 8 nucleotides matching TRBD2. Looked up from germline, CDR1 is LGHNA and CDR2 is YNFKEQ. CDR3 length equals 16 residues. Trimming took 0 bases from V and 6 from J; bases not matched to a gene: 7. The CDR3 DNA is TGTGCCAGCAGCCAAGATGCAAGCGGGGGACCCAATGAGCAGTTCTTC. The encoded protein is CASSQDASGGPNEQFF.

This clone was detected only a few times. The chain combines TRBV6-4 with TRBJ2-1, with 9 bases identical to TRBD1. The CDR3 length is 16 residues. The germline V gene encodes CDR1 MRHNA and CDR2 SNTAGT. Losses at the gene ends were 5 bases for V and 6 bases for J; bases not matched to a gene: 11. The chain's CDR3 is CASSQQGADSPNEQFF. CDR3 coding DNA: TGTGCCAGCAGTCAACAGGGGGCGGATAGCCCCAATGAGCAGTTCTTC.

The chain joins TRBV6-1 to TRBJ1-3; D unresolved. The V end was cut by 3 bases, the J end by 0 bases, with 9 bases between. This CDR3 spans 15 amino acids. Looked up from germline, CDR1 is MNHNS and CDR2 is SASEGT. CDR3 nucleotides: TGTGCCAGCAGTGAGATCCGAGGCTCTGGAAACACCATATATTTT. It yields the protein CASSEIRGSGNTIYF.

This clone is medium-sized. The chain links TRBV29-1 to TRBJ1-5; 8 bases map to TRBD1. This CDR3 has 14 residues. The V and J ends lost 7 bases and 6 bases, in that order; junction bases with no gene match: 11. Germline V gene data show CDR1 as SQVTM and CDR2 as ANQGSEA. CDR3: CSAAVDREGQPQHF. The CDR3 nucleotides read TGCAGCGCCGCTGTGGACAGGGAAGGTCAGCCCCAGCATTTT. The variable domain in full, with the rest retrieved from reference TRBV29-1 and TRBJ1-5, is SAVISQKPSRDICQRGTSLTIQCQVDSQVTMMFWYRQQPGQSLTLIATANQGSEATYESGFVIDKFPISRPNLTFSTLTVSNMSPEDSSIYLCSAAVDREGQPQHFGDGTRLSIL.

This clone was seen a handful of times. The rearrangement uses TRBV6-6 and TRBJ2-7, with D tentatively TRBD1 (6 bases). V shed 7 bases and J shed 4 bases, with 11 bases lying between them. Germline lookup yields CDR1 MNHNY and CDR2 SVGAGI (reference sequence). The length of the CDR3 is 12 residues. The CDR3 DNA sequence: TGTGCCAGCACCGAAACAGGGTACGAGCAGTACTTC. Translating it yields CASTETGYEQYF.

This clone has only a few counts. The CDR3 DNA is TGTGCCAGCAGCCCCGGGCCCCGGCAGGGGGAGACCCAGTACTTC. This gives the protein CASSPGPRQGETQYF. The chain has TRBV5-6 and TRBJ2-5, with D perhaps TRBD1 (6 bases). CDR1 SGHDT and CDR2 YYEEEE come from the germline V gene. V was pared by 4 bases and J by 5 bases, with 18 bases between. The CDR3 is 15 amino acids.

This clone has a handful of counts. The V gene is TRBV6-5, the J gene TRBJ1-5; TRBD1 matches at 7 bases. The CDR3 is 15 residues long. The V segment lost 6 bases and the J segment 5 bases; nucleotides outside the gene matches: 10. Germline values: CDR1 MNHEY, CDR2 SVGAGI. The CDR3 coding sequence is TGTGCCAGCAGGAAACGAACAGGGGTGGATCAGCCCCAGCATTTT. Translation gives CASRKRTGVDQPQHF.

This clone was observed a few times. The chain links TRBV15 to TRBJ1-6; D is unresolved. The CDR3 is 13 residues long. The V and J ends lost 5 bases and 10 bases respectively, with 12 bases between them. Per germline, CDR1 LNHNV and CDR2 YYDKDF (reference sequence). The CDR3, as DNA: TGTGCCACCAGCGAAGATGGCGGGTCACCCCTCCACTTT. It is translated as CATSEDGGSPLHF.

The V gene is TRBV5-5, the J gene TRBJ1-4, with 9 bases that match TRBD1. Losses at the gene ends were 4 bases for V and 8 bases for J; bases not matched to a gene: 9. The CDR3 covers 15 residues. CDR1 SGHKS and CDR2 YYEKEE come from the germline V gene (reference sequence). CDR3 region: CASSTTGGDEEKLFF. CDR3 in DNA: TGTGCCAGCAGCACCACAGGGGGCGATGAGGAAAAACTGTTTTTT.

The V call is TRBV29-1, the J call TRBJ2-4; TRBD1 matches at 10 bases. Trimming at V came to 7 bases and at J to 2 bases, leaving 8 bases not matched to a gene. CDR1 SQVTM and CDR2 ANQGSEA come from the germline V gene. The CDR3 consists of 15 residues. The CDR3 bases are TGCAGCGCGGGGGGACAGGGGCATACCAAAAACATTCAGTACTTC. It specifies CSAGGQGHTKNIQYF.

This clone was observed a single time. The chain links TRBV11-2 to TRBJ2-3; 15 nucleotides match TRBD2. Per the germline V gene, CDR1 is SGHAT and CDR2 is FQNNGV. The length of the CDR3 is 18 residues. Trimming removed 5 bases from V and 1 base from J; junction bases left unmatched: 7. CDR3 amino acids: CASSPPGLAGGGTDTQYF. For the CDR3, the DNA is TGTGCCAGCAGCCCCCCCGGACTAGCGGGGGGGGGCACAGATACGCAGTATTTT.

This clone occurred a few times. The gene calls are TRBV11-2 and TRBJ1-3, with TRBD1 identical over 8 bases. V gave up 1 base and J gave up 5 bases; unmatched junction bases: 10. CDR3 length: 17 amino acids. From germline, CDR1 is SGHAT and CDR2 FQNNGV. Written as DNA, the CDR3 is TGTGCCAGCAGCTTAGGATCTGCAGGGGGCTTCAGAAACACCATATATTTT. It is translated as CASSLGSAGGFRNTIYF. Drawing the rest from reference TRBV11-2 and TRBJ1-3, the complete variable domain is EAGVAQSPRYKIIEKRQSVAFWCNPISGHATLYWYQQILGQGPKLLIQFQNNGVVDDSQLPKDRFSAERLKGVDSTLKIQPAKLEDSAVYLCASSLGSAGGFRNTIYFGEGSWLTVV.

The rearrangement joins TRBV9 to TRBJ1-4, with a possible D match to TRBD1 (5 bases). The CDR3 is 16 residues long. V was trimmed by 2 bases and J by 1 base, leaving 12 bases between them. Germline lookup yields CDR1 SGDLS and CDR2 YYNGEE. DNA of the CDR3: TGTGCCAGCAGCGTCGGGACTCGGGGAACTAATGAAAAACTGTTTTTT. Its protein product is CASSVGTRGTNEKLFF.

The chain couples TRBV5-1 to TRBJ2-2, with 10 bases that match TRBD2. With 0 bases clipped from V and 4 bases from J, the junction kept 3 bases outside the gene matches. CDR1 and CDR2 (germline): SGHRS, YFSETQ. CDR3 length equals 16 residues. The CDR3 loop reads CASSLEAGGPTGELFF. The CDR3 nucleotides read TGCGCCAGCAGCTTGGAAGCGGGGGGGCCCACCGGGGAGCTGTTTTTT.

The chain uses TRBV2 and TRBJ1-5, with 9 bases that match TRBD1. CDR3 length: 15 residues. Per germline, CDR1 SNHLY and CDR2 FYNNEI. With V trimmed by 0 bases and J by 6 bases, 3 bases remained unmatched. As DNA, the CDR3 is TGTGCCAGCAGTGAAGCGACAGGGGGAAGTCAGCCCCAGCATTTT. Protein product: CASSEATGGSQPQHF. The variable domain in full, completed from reference TRBV2 and TRBJ1-5, reads EPEVTQTPSHQVTQMGQEVILRCVPISNHLYFYWYRQILGQKVEFLVSFYNNEISEKSEIFDDQFSVERPDGSNFTLKIRSTKLEDSAMYFCASSEATGGSQPQHFGDGTRLSIL.

There are a few counts of this clone. The V call is TRBV10-3, the J call TRBJ2-5; the match to TRBD2 covers 13 bases. Trimming cost V 2 bases and J 2 bases; bases outside gene matches: 8. CDR3 length: 18 residues. CDR1 and CDR2 (germline): ENHRY, SYGVKD. The CDR3 DNA is TGTGCCATCAGTGAGCCCCGGACTAGCGGGGGCCTACAAGAGACCCAGTACTTC. This encodes CAISEPRTSGGLQETQYF.

The rearrangement joins TRBV2 to TRBJ2-2; 8 bases are a match to TRBD2. Germline CDR1 and CDR2: SNHLY and FYNNEI. The ends lost 7 bases at V and 3 bases at J; junction bases unmatched: 7. The CDR3 extends over 15 amino acids. CDR3 sequence: CASTRAGADTGELFF. DNA for the CDR3: TGTGCCAGCACCAGAGCGGGGGCCGACACCGGGGAGCTGTTTTTT.

The rearrangement uses TRBV14 and TRBJ1-3, with 9 nucleotides matching TRBD1. The junction had 0 bases not matched to a gene; V was cut back by 3 bases and J by 0 bases. Germline CDR1 is SGHDN and CDR2 is FVKESK. The CDR3 extends over 15 amino acids. This chain's CDR3 is CASSQDRGSGNTIYF. DNA for the CDR3: TGTGCCAGCAGCCAGGACAGGGGCTCTGGAAACACCATATATTTT.

V and J are TRBV6-1 and TRBJ2-7, with a tentative D call TRBD1 (5 bases). The V gene's germline CDR1 is MNHNS and CDR2 SASEGT. CDR3 length: 13 amino acids. The germline V and J ends were trimmed by 5 bases and 4 bases, with 12 bases remaining between them. This chain's CDR3 is CASSLDSPYEQYF. DNA for the CDR3: TGTGCCAGCAGTTTAGACAGTCCTTACGAGCAGTACTTC.